These 17 T cell receptor beta chains originate from one sample sequenced in a study of shared clonotypes between healthy human individuals. The assay was immunoSEQ multiplex PCR, and TCRdb's table has in-frame clones only and misses some. The profile shows roughly 1,500,000 clones, under 99% of them singletons. The sequenced sample was naive CD4+ T cells sorted from blood. The subset here: CD45RA+ positively selected. These receptors were obtained from a man aged 25 to 45 in good health.

The chain links TRBV19 to TRBJ2-3, with D perhaps assigned TRBD1 or TRBD2 (5 bases each). Germline V lookup: CDR1 LNHDA, CDR2 SQIVND (reference sequence). Trimming took off 5 bases at V and 3 bases at J, with 9 bases between the two ends. CDR3 length: 13 residues. CDR3: CASSVGVTDTQYF. CDR3 DNA: TGTGCCAGTAGTGTGGGGGTTACAGATACGCAGTATTTT.

The gene calls are TRBV6-1 and TRBJ2-1; D is unresolved. The CDR3 runs to 13 residues. The ends were cut back, 2 bases at V and 6 bases at J, with 8 bases in the middle. The germline gives CDR1 MNHNS, CDR2 SASEGT. As DNA, the CDR3 is TGTGCCAGCAGTGAAATCTTGAGCAATGAGCAGTTCTTC. Its protein is CASSEILSNEQFF.

This chain uses TRBV4-1 with TRBJ1-4; D not resolved. This CDR3 comprises 13 residues. Germline values: CDR1 MGHRA, CDR2 YSYEKL. The V gene lost 2 bases and the J gene lost 10 bases, with 11 bases spanning the gap. CDR3 protein: CASSQYRFGKLFF. CDR3 DNA sequence: TGCGCCAGCAGCCAATATAGGTTTGGAAAACTGTTTTTT.

The V and J genes are TRBV9 and TRBJ2-2; TRBD2 aligns across 11 bases. Looked up from germline, CDR1 is SGDLS and CDR2 is YYNGEE. With V trimmed by 4 bases and J by 2 bases, 7 bases remained unmatched. The CDR3 covers 17 residues. CDR3 bases: TGTGCCAGCAGCTCGACTAGCGGGAAGCATAACACCGGGGAGCTGTTTTTT. Its translation: CASSSTSGKHNTGELFF.

V usage is TRBV5-4 and J usage is TRBJ2-2; 11 nucleotides line up with TRBD2. Germline V lookup: CDR1 SGHNT, CDR2 YYREEE (reference sequence). Trimming cost V 5 bases and J 0 bases; bases outside gene matches: 3. This CDR3 comprises 16 residues. This CDR3 is CASRLTSGTNTGELFF. The CDR3 DNA reads as TGTGCCAGCAGACTGACTAGCGGGACGAACACCGGGGAGCTGTTTTTT.

This sequence joins TRBV5-1 and TRBJ2-3, with D possibly being TRBD2 (5 bases). CDR3 size: 15 residues. V lost 5 bases and J lost 6, with 19 bases in between. Per germline, CDR1 SGHRS and CDR2 YFSETQ. CDR3 loop: CASRPPDSYMDTQYF. The CDR3 coding sequence is TGCGCCAGCAGACCACCGGACTCATATATGGATACGCAGTATTTT. The full variable domain, completed using reference TRBV5-1 and TRBJ2-3, is KAGVTQTPRYLIKTRGQQVTLSCSPISGHRSVSWYQQTPGQGLQFLFEYFSETQRNKGNFPGRFSGRQFSNSRSEMNVSTLELGDSALYLCASRPPDSYMDTQYFGPGTRLTVL.

This rearrangement joins TRBV6-1 to TRBJ2-7; 8 nucleotides line up with TRBD2. This CDR3 is 15 amino acids long. V lost 6 bases, J lost 4 bases, and 11 bases stayed unmatched. Germline-derived CDR1 and CDR2 are MNHNS and SASEGT. Here the CDR3 reads CASSAFGGGRYEQYF. In nucleotides, the CDR3 is TGTGCCAGCAGCGCTTTTGGGGGCGGGAGGTACGAGCAGTACTTC.

The rearrangement joins TRBV25-1 to TRBJ2-3, with D possibly matching TRBD2 (5 bases). CDR3 length: 17 residues. Trimming removed 3 bases from V and 2 bases from J, with 18 bases in between. Germline lookup yields CDR1 MGHDK and CDR2 SYGVNS. Here the CDR3 DNA reads TGTGCCAGCAGTGAGGGTCAGCTAGCTGGGGTCACAGATACGCAGTATTTT. Its protein product is CASSEGQLAGVTDTQYF.

The genes are TRBV14 and TRBJ1-2; possible D gene TRBD1, 6 bases. This CDR3 is 17 amino acids long. The V end lost 1 base, the J end lost 0 bases, and 15 bases lay between the germline ends. The germline CDR1 and CDR2 sequences are SGHDN and FVKESK. Here the CDR3 DNA reads TGTGCCAGCAGCCAAGCGGCAGGGGAGTCCACTAACTATGGCTACACCTTC. Protein product: CASSQAAGESTNYGYTF. The entire variable domain, with the rest obtained from reference TRBV14 and TRBJ1-2, is as follows: EAGVTQFPSHSVIEKGQTVTLRCDPISGHDNLYWYRRVMGKEIKFLLHFVKESKQDESGMPNNRFLAERTGGTYSTLKVQPAELEDSGVYFCASSQAAGESTNYGYTFGSGTRLTVV.

The chain couples TRBV7-2 to TRBJ2-3; 11 bases match TRBD2. Per the germline V gene, CDR1 is SGHTA and CDR2 is FQGNSA. Trimming cost V 1 base and J 6 bases; bases outside gene matches: 9. CDR3 length equals 17 residues. The CDR3 nucleotides are TGTGCCAGCAGCTTAGGGCTAGCGGGAGGCCCGCGGGATACGCAGTATTTT. Translating gives CASSLGLAGGPRDTQYF.

V is TRBV11-2 and J is TRBJ1-2, with D perhaps matching TRBD1 (6 bases). Deletions cut 5 bases from V and 4 bases from J, with 20 bases between. CDR3 length: 16 amino acids. The germline V gene has CDR1 SGHAT and CDR2 FQNNGV. CDR3 protein: CASSPTVGGASYGYTF. For the CDR3, the DNA is TGTGCCAGCAGCCCAACGGTCGGGGGCGCTTCCTATGGCTACACCTTC.

The chain uses TRBV5-1 and TRBJ2-3, with D possibly matching TRBD2 (5 bases). With 1 base removed from V and 4 bases from J, the gap between germline ends came to 16 bases. Germline V CDR1 and CDR2: SGHRS, YFSETQ. This CDR3 has 16 amino acids. In nucleotides, the CDR3 is TGCGCCAGCAGCTTGATTCAGACTATCTTAGCAGATACGCAGTATTTT. Amino acids: CASSLIQTILADTQYF.

J is TRBJ2-3 and V is TRBV7-9; 13 bases match TRBD2. Germline CDR1 reads SEHNR; CDR2 reads FQNEAQ (reference sequence). V was pared by 0 bases and J by 9 bases, with 9 bases of the junction left unmatched. The CDR3 runs 17 residues. This chain's CDR3 is CASSLAGTSGVQETQYF. The CDR3 nucleotides are TGTGCCAGCAGCTTAGCCGGGACTAGCGGGGTACAGGAAACGCAGTATTTT.

The CDR3 sequence: CASKTSSAAKGGATSYNEQFF. The CDR3 DNA sequence: TGTGCCAGTAAAACGTCGTCCGCGGCCAAAGGGGGGGCCACCTCCTACAATGAGCAGTTCTTC. This chain connects TRBV27 to TRBJ2-1, with a possible D match to TRBD2 (7 bases). The CDR3 covers 21 residues. The ends were cut back, 9 bases at V and 0 bases at J, with 33 bases in the middle. Germline loops: CDR1 MNHEY, CDR2 SMNVEV (reference sequence).

The chain couples TRBV5-1 to TRBJ2-3; 13 nucleotides align to TRBD2. The length of the CDR3 is 18 residues. In germline, CDR1 is SGHRS, CDR2 YFSETQ. The V gene end was trimmed by 0 bases and the J gene end by 2 bases; junction bases not matched to a gene: 6. The CDR3 region is CASSLGTGLAGITDTQYF. The CDR3 DNA reads TGCGCCAGCAGCTTGGGTACGGGACTAGCGGGGATCACAGATACGCAGTATTTT.

J is TRBJ1-2 and V is TRBV5-4, with a tentative D call TRBD1 (5 bases). The ends were cut back, 3 bases at V and 2 bases at J, with 23 bases in the middle. The CDR3 has 18 residues. Germline CDR1 reads SGHNT; CDR2 reads YYREEE (reference sequence). As DNA, the CDR3 is TGTGCCAGCAGCTACGAACATGGGGCGAAAGCGGAAAACTATGGCTACACCTTC. Encoded protein: CASSYEHGAKAENYGYTF.

V and J are TRBV18 and TRBJ2-2; weak D call: TRBD1 (6 bases). The CDR3 covers 16 residues. V lost 3 bases and J lost 0, with 11 bases in between. Germline-derived CDR1 and CDR2 are KGHSH and LQKENI. CDR3 protein: CASSPDRDSNTGELFF. The CDR3 DNA is TGTGCCAGCTCACCGGACAGAGACTCGAACACCGGGGAGCTGTTTTTT.